The rows below give T cell receptor beta chains drawn from one sample of a study of T cell repertoires in cytomegalovirus infection. No antigen is known for these receptors. One entry per CDR3 protein, called by TCRdb with MiXCR from the reads. This table holds more than 85,000 distinct CDR3 sequences, about 30% found once. Sequences were derived from CD8+ T cells from cultured PBMCs, sampled from culture after CMV antigen stimulation. The receptors were gathered from a human donor in good health (CMV status not recorded). Some clones in this sample may be carry-over from other donors' samples. The CDR3 runs from the conserved cysteine through the conserved F or W. Fields, in order: CDR3 length, clone size, D gene, V gene, J gene, CDR3 DNA, CDR3 protein. D genes are given only for firm matches. Clone size is shown for a subset of rows, as once, few, many or a class of expanded clone.

len: 13
abundance: NA
d_gene: NA
v_gene: TRBV7-6
j_gene: TRBJ2-5
CDR3nt: TGTGCCACCTTAAGTCATGCCGGCGAGACCCAGTACTTC
CDR3aa: CATLSHAGETQYF

len: 13
abundance: many
d_gene: NA
v_gene: TRBV7-9
j_gene: TRBJ1-1
CDR3nt: TGTGCCAGCAGCGTCCGGGGGAACATTGAAGCTTTCTTT
CDR3aa: CASSVRGNIEAFF

len: 17
abundance: NA
d_gene: TRBD1
v_gene: TRBV27
j_gene: TRBJ1-4
CDR3nt: TGTGTCAGCAGTTTATCGCTTCTGGGACAGGGTTTTGAAAAACTGTTTTTT
CDR3aa: CVSSLSLLGQGFEKLFF

len: 13
abundance: once
d_gene: NA
v_gene: TRBV15
j_gene: TRBJ2-1
CDR3nt: TGTGCCACCAGCGGAGGGTTGGGGGATGAGCAGTTCTTC
CDR3aa: CATSGGLGDEQFF

len: 14
abundance: NA
d_gene: NA
v_gene: TRBV27
j_gene: TRBJ1-1
CDR3nt: TGTGCCAGCAGTCGACAACTGGTGGGAACTGAAGCTTTCTTT
CDR3aa: CASSRQLVGTEAFF

len: 13
abundance: few
d_gene: NA
v_gene: TRBV4-1
j_gene: TRBJ2-1
CDR3nt: TGCGCCAGCAGCCAAGACCTCTGGTGGGAGCAGTTCTTC
CDR3aa: CASSQDLWWEQFF

len: 17
abundance: few
d_gene: NA
v_gene: TRBV12-3/TRBV12-4
j_gene: TRBJ2-3
CDR3nt: TGTGCCAGCACTGATCCGGAGGGGGACCGGACCACAGATACGCAGTATTTT
CDR3aa: CASTDPEGDRTTDTQYF

len: 16
abundance: few
d_gene: NA
v_gene: TRBV2
j_gene: TRBJ2-1
CDR3nt: TGTGCCAGCAGTGAAAGTAGGGGCATGTCGTACAATGAGCAGTTCTTC
CDR3aa: CASSESRGMSYNEQFF

len: 14
abundance: few
d_gene: NA
v_gene: TRBV4-1
j_gene: TRBJ1-4
CDR3nt: TGCGCCAGCAGCCAAGACAGGGTTACCGAAAAACTGTTTTTT
CDR3aa: CASSQDRVTEKLFF

len: 13
abundance: NA
d_gene: NA
v_gene: TRBV2
j_gene: TRBJ2-7
CDR3nt: TGTGCCAGCAGGGAACCCGGGAGCTACGAGCAGTACTTC
CDR3aa: CASREPGSYEQYF

len: 12
abundance: many
d_gene: TRBD1
v_gene: TRBV28
j_gene: TRBJ1-2
CDR3nt: TGTGCCAGCAGGGGGACAGGGCTTGGCTACACCTTC
CDR3aa: CASRGTGLGYTF

len: 18
abundance: NA
d_gene: TRBD1
v_gene: TRBV27
j_gene: TRBJ1-5
CDR3nt: TGTGCCAGCAGGAGGACAGGGTTGGACCCTTATAGCAATCAGCCCCAGCATTTT
CDR3aa: CASRRTGLDPYSNQPQHF

len: 13
abundance: NA
d_gene: NA
v_gene: TRBV29-1
j_gene: TRBJ2-1
CDR3nt: TGCAGCTCAAGGACTTGGGCCTCCAATGAGCAGTTCTTC
CDR3aa: CSSRTWASNEQFF

len: 14
abundance: few
d_gene: NA
v_gene: TRBV7-6
j_gene: TRBJ2-2
CDR3nt: TGTGCCAGCAGCTTGAACCCCGGGAGCGGGGAGCTGTTTTTT
CDR3aa: CASSLNPGSGELFF

len: 15
abundance: NA
d_gene: TRBD2
v_gene: TRBV7-3
j_gene: TRBJ2-5
CDR3nt: TGTGCCAGCAGCTTAGTCGGCGGGGGGAAAGAGACCCAGTACTTC
CDR3aa: CASSLVGGGKETQYF

len: 13
abundance: NA
d_gene: NA
v_gene: TRBV7-2
j_gene: TRBJ2-7
CDR3nt: TGTGCCAGCAGCTTAGACTATTATTTCGAGCAGTACTTC
CDR3aa: CASSLDYYFEQYF

len: 15
abundance: NA
d_gene: NA
v_gene: TRBV5-1
j_gene: TRBJ1-1
CDR3nt: TGCGCCAGCAGCTTGGCCCGACGGTTGAACACTGAAGCTTTCTTT
CDR3aa: CASSLARRLNTEAFF

len: 15
abundance: few
d_gene: TRBD1
v_gene: TRBV12-3/TRBV12-4
j_gene: TRBJ2-2
CDR3nt: TGTGCCAGCAGTATCAGGGGGCGAAACACCGGGGAGCTGTTTTTT
CDR3aa: CASSIRGRNTGELFF

len: 15
abundance: NA
d_gene: NA
v_gene: TRBV6-8
j_gene: TRBJ1-5
CDR3nt: TGTGCCAGCAGTTACTCCGGGGTTATCAATCAGCCCCAGCATTTT
CDR3aa: CASSYSGVINQPQHF

len: 14
abundance: few
d_gene: TRBD1
v_gene: TRBV7-2
j_gene: TRBJ1-1
CDR3nt: TGTGCCAGCAGCTTAGAGGGGGCGGACACTGAAGCTTTCTTT
CDR3aa: CASSLEGADTEAFF

len: 15
abundance: NA
d_gene: NA
v_gene: TRBV9
j_gene: TRBJ1-6
CDR3nt: TGTGCCAGCAGCGTAGCTCTCGGTATTAATTCACCCCTCCACTTT
CDR3aa: CASSVALGINSPLHF

len: 15
abundance: NA
d_gene: NA
v_gene: TRBV15
j_gene: TRBJ2-1
CDR3nt: TGTGCCACCAGCGATCGACAAGGTCTAAACAATGAGCAGTTCTTC
CDR3aa: CATSDRQGLNNEQFF

len: 14
abundance: many
d_gene: TRBD1
v_gene: TRBV2
j_gene: TRBJ1-2
CDR3nt: TGTGCCAGCAGTGGACAGGGTCAGGGGGATGGCTACACCTTC
CDR3aa: CASSGQGQGDGYTF

len: 16
abundance: many
d_gene: TRBD1
v_gene: TRBV3-1
j_gene: TRBJ2-1
CDR3nt: TGTGCCAGCAGCCACCTCGACAGGGGGCTTGGCGATGAGCAGTTCTTC
CDR3aa: CASSHLDRGLGDEQFF

len: 13
abundance: NA
d_gene: NA
v_gene: TRBV4-1
j_gene: TRBJ2-1
CDR3nt: TGCGCCAGCAGCCGTCCGGACATCAATGAGCAGTTCTTC
CDR3aa: CASSRPDINEQFF

len: 13
abundance: few
d_gene: NA
v_gene: TRBV9
j_gene: TRBJ2-7
CDR3nt: TGTGCCAGCAGCGTAGATCAGGGCCTCGAGCAGTACTTC
CDR3aa: CASSVDQGLEQYF

len: 13
abundance: NA
d_gene: TRBD1
v_gene: TRBV7-4
j_gene: TRBJ2-1
CDR3nt: TGTGCCAGCAGCTTACCGACAGGGCCTGCGCAGTTCTTC
CDR3aa: CASSLPTGPAQFF

len: 15
abundance: many
d_gene: NA
v_gene: TRBV20-1
j_gene: TRBJ2-1
CDR3nt: TGCAGTGCTAGTCGAGTTCTTAGCTCCTACAATGAGCAGTTCTTC
CDR3aa: CSASRVLSSYNEQFF

len: 15
abundance: many
d_gene: NA
v_gene: TRBV7-8
j_gene: TRBJ2-7
CDR3nt: TGTGCCAGCAGTCCTGGGACACAGAACTCCTACGAGCAGTACTTC
CDR3aa: CASSPGTQNSYEQYF

len: 14
abundance: NA
d_gene: NA
v_gene: TRBV6-8
j_gene: TRBJ2-7
CDR3nt: TGTGCCAGCAGTTATGGGAGAGGGGCCTACGAGCAGTACTTC
CDR3aa: CASSYGRGAYEQYF

len: 18
abundance: many
d_gene: TRBD2
v_gene: TRBV7-2
j_gene: TRBJ2-2
CDR3nt: TGTGCCAGCAGCTTAGTTCCTAGCGGGGGGCCGGGCACCGGGGAGCTGTTTTTT
CDR3aa: CASSLVPSGGPGTGELFF

len: 13
abundance: NA
d_gene: TRBD1
v_gene: TRBV2
j_gene: TRBJ1-1
CDR3nt: TGTGCCAGCAGGGACAGGGTGGGGACTGAAGCTTTCTTT
CDR3aa: CASRDRVGTEAFF

len: 13
abundance: NA
d_gene: NA
v_gene: TRBV2
j_gene: TRBJ2-7
CDR3nt: TGTGCCAGCATAGACAGTTTCTCCTACGAGCAGTACTTC
CDR3aa: CASIDSFSYEQYF

len: 15
abundance: NA
d_gene: TRBD1
v_gene: TRBV10-3
j_gene: TRBJ1-1
CDR3nt: TGTGCCATCAGTGAACCGGGACAGGGGAAAACTGAAGCTTTCTTT
CDR3aa: CAISEPGQGKTEAFF

len: 15
abundance: few
d_gene: NA
v_gene: TRBV19
j_gene: TRBJ2-1
CDR3nt: TGTGCCAGTAGTATAGGCGACGGAACCCCCAATGAGCAGTTCTTC
CDR3aa: CASSIGDGTPNEQFF

len: 17
abundance: NA
d_gene: NA
v_gene: TRBV28
j_gene: TRBJ2-2
CDR3nt: TGTGCCAGCAGCGCAGTCTGGGCGGGGGCACACACCGGGGAGCTGTTTTTT
CDR3aa: CASSAVWAGAHTGELFF

len: 13
abundance: few
d_gene: TRBD2
v_gene: TRBV7-6
j_gene: TRBJ2-1
CDR3nt: TGTGCCAGCAGCCTCGGCGGGGGTTTAGAGCAGTTCTTC
CDR3aa: CASSLGGGLEQFF

len: 13
abundance: NA
d_gene: NA
v_gene: TRBV20-1
j_gene: TRBJ1-1
CDR3nt: TGCAGTGCAACTACAGGGATCGTAACTGAAGCTTTCTTT
CDR3aa: CSATTGIVTEAFF

len: 18
abundance: many
d_gene: NA
v_gene: TRBV6-6
j_gene: TRBJ2-3
CDR3nt: TGTGCCAGCCTTGAGACCCCCGGGACCCTGATAGGCACAGATACGCAGTATTTT
CDR3aa: CASLETPGTLIGTDTQYF

len: 12
abundance: NA
d_gene: NA
v_gene: TRBV28
j_gene: TRBJ1-2
CDR3nt: TGTGCCAGCAGTTTCCCCGGGATTTCTTACACCTTC
CDR3aa: CASSFPGISYTF

len: 12
abundance: NA
d_gene: TRBD1
v_gene: TRBV27
j_gene: TRBJ1-1
CDR3nt: TGTGCCAGTGGACAGGGCATTACTGAAGCTTTCTTT
CDR3aa: CASGQGITEAFF

len: 15
abundance: NA
d_gene: NA
v_gene: TRBV19
j_gene: TRBJ2-1
CDR3nt: TGTGCCAGTAGTCCGGGGGCCCGCTCCTACAATGAGCAGTTCTTC
CDR3aa: CASSPGARSYNEQFF

len: 16
abundance: few
d_gene: TRBD2
v_gene: TRBV11-2
j_gene: TRBJ2-5
CDR3nt: TGTGCCAGCAGCTTCGGTAGCGGGGGGGCTGGAGAGACCCAGTACTTC
CDR3aa: CASSFGSGGAGETQYF

len: 13
abundance: NA
d_gene: NA
v_gene: TRBV19
j_gene: TRBJ2-7
CDR3nt: TGTGCCAGTAGTGCCGGGACGGGCTACGAGCAGTACTTC
CDR3aa: CASSAGTGYEQYF

len: 14
abundance: NA
d_gene: TRBD2
v_gene: TRBV28
j_gene: TRBJ2-1
CDR3nt: TGTGCCAGCAGTCATGGGGGGGAGTACAATGAGCAGTTCTTC
CDR3aa: CASSHGGEYNEQFF

len: 15
abundance: many
d_gene: TRBD2
v_gene: TRBV28
j_gene: TRBJ2-3
CDR3nt: TGTGCCAGCGCATTCCTAGCGGGGTACACAGATACGCAGTATTTT
CDR3aa: CASAFLAGYTDTQYF